Listed below are T cell receptor beta chains from one sample, sequenced in a study of early T cells in non-severe SARS-CoV-2 infection. Using its own MiXCR run on the 5' RACE reads, TCRdb lists one record per CDR3 protein. The table shows 60,000 or so distinct CDR3 sequences, with approximately 11% occurring only once. Sequenced: whole blood. Source of these receptors: an adult who was a healthcare worker with PCR-confirmed SARS-CoV-2 infection or an uninfected control (not recorded which). The CDR3 runs from the conserved cysteine through the conserved F or W. A D gene is named only where the DNA matches it firmly. Clone size appears in some rows only: once, few, many, or a class for an expanded clone.

>many|16|TRBV7-9|TRBJ2-3|TRBD1
TGTGCCAGCAGCTCGGTACAGGGGGCTTTTGGAGATACGCAGTATTTT
CASSSVQGAFGDTQYF
>many|13|TRBV19|TRBJ1-2|TRBD1
TGTGCCAGTAGATCCGGACAGGGACCCGGCTACACCTTC
CASRSGQGPGYTF
>many|20|TRBV9|TRBJ2-3|TRBD1
TGTGCCAGCAGCGTCAGGGGGCTGGGCGTTAGCGGAACTAGCACAGATACGCAGTATTTT
CASSVRGLGVSGTSTDTQYF
>many|14|TRBV20-1|TRBJ2-7|TRBD2
TGCAGTGCCCTGACTAGCGGGAGGGAATACGAGCAGTACTTC
CSALTSGREYEQYF
>NA|14|TRBV7-3|TRBJ2-1|TRBD2
TGTGCCAGCAGCTCCGCCGGGACTATGGATGAGCAGTTCTTC
CASSSAGTMDEQFF
>NA|13|TRBV10-3|TRBJ2-7|NA
TGTGCCATCAGTTCGACTGCCACCTACGAGCAGTACTTC
CAISSTATYEQYF
>few|14|TRBV5-4|TRBJ2-7|NA
TGTGCCAGCAGCCAACCGGGACGGACCCTTGAGCAGTACTTC
CASSQPGRTLEQYF
>NA|18|TRBV10-3|TRBJ2-3|NA
TGTGCCATCAGTGAGTCCCTGGGACACCTTAAGGCCACAGATACGCAGTATTTT
CAISESLGHLKATDTQYF
>NA|13|TRBV20-1|TRBJ2-7|NA
TGCAGTGCTAGAGTCAGGGGACGGGGCGAGCAGTACTTC
CSARVRGRGEQYF
>few|19|TRBV30|TRBJ2-6|TRBD1
TGTGCCTTGTACCGGGACAGGCGAAGAACAGTCTCTGGGGCCAACGTCCTGACTTTC
CALYRDRRRTVSGANVLTF
>NA|15|TRBV5-1|TRBJ2-3|NA
TGCGCCAGCAGCTTGGCCCGCCCCGGCCCAGATACGCAGTATTTT
CASSLARPGPDTQYF
>few|14|TRBV5-4|TRBJ2-3|TRBD1
TGTGCCAGCAGCCACGGACAGGTGAAAGATACGCAGTATTTT
CASSHGQVKDTQYF
>few|14|TRBV19|TRBJ1-1|TRBD1
TGTGCCAGTAGTACGGGACAGGGAGAAACTGAAGCTTTCTTT
CASSTGQGETEAFF
>few|16|TRBV20-1|TRBJ1-3|NA
TGCAGTGCTAGCCCGACAGTGACCGACTCTGGAAACACCATATATTTT
CSASPTVTDSGNTIYF
>NA|12|TRBV29-1|TRBJ1-6|TRBD1
TGCAGTGTGCGACAGGGAAATTCACCCCTCCACTTT
CSVRQGNSPLHF
>many|14|TRBV6-5|TRBJ1-2|NA
TGTGCCAGCAGTTACCGTCCACAAGTGGCCGGCTACACCTTC
CASSYRPQVAGYTF
>many|16|TRBV19|TRBJ2-4|TRBD2
TGTGCCAGTAGTATATTTTTAGCGGGAGCCAAAAACATTCAGTACTTC
CASSIFLAGAKNIQYF
>few|10|TRBV11-2|TRBJ2-1|NA
TGTGCCAGCAGCTTAAGTGAGCAGTTCTTC
CASSLSEQFF
>few|18|TRBV23-1|TRBJ2-4|NA
TGCGCCAGCAGTCAAAAAAGGGGCGGAAGATTAGCCAAAAACATTCAGTACTTC
CASSQKRGGRLAKNIQYF
>few|11|TRBV29-1|TRBJ2-7|NA
TGCAGCGTTGCCAGCAGCCACGAGCAGTACTTC
CSVASSHEQYF
>many|15|TRBV11-2|TRBJ1-6|NA
TGTGCCAGCGGCGGGACGGCCGAGTATAATTCACCCCTCCACTTT
CASGGTAEYNSPLHF
>many|17|TRBV27|TRBJ1-5|TRBD1
TGTGCCAGCAGCCTTACCGGGACAGGGGTTAGCAATCAGCCCCAGCATTTT
CASSLTGTGVSNQPQHF
>NA|14|TRBV7-8|TRBJ1-3|NA
TGTGCCAGCAGCTTTGGCGGGGGCCTAGGGCCCCTGGATTTT
CASSFGGGLGPLDF
>few|15|TRBV5-1|TRBJ2-5|TRBD2
TGCGCCAGCAGCGTTACTAGCGGGAGCGGTGAGACCCAGTACTTC
CASSVTSGSGETQYF
>NA|15|TRBV6-5|TRBJ1-4|NA
TGTGCCAGCAGTTACGAGGGAACAACTAATGAAAAACTGTTTTTT
CASSYEGTTNEKLFF
>NA|13|TRBV12-3/TRBV12-4|TRBJ2-2|NA
TGTGCCAGCAGTAACCCGAACACCGGGGAGCTGTTTTTT
CASSNPNTGELFF
>few|14|TRBV4-2|TRBJ2-7|NA
TGTGCCAGCAGCCAAGGTGACAGGACCTACGAGCAGTACTTC
CASSQGDRTYEQYF
>few|15|TRBV18|TRBJ1-2|NA
TGTGCCAGCTCCCGCAGCATGGGCACAAGCGATGGCTACACCTTC
CASSRSMGTSDGYTF
>NA|15|TRBV27|TRBJ2-7|TRBD1
TGTGCCAGCAGTTTGGTGACAGGGGGACCCTACGAGCAGTACTTC
CASSLVTGGPYEQYF
>many|14|TRBV5-1|TRBJ2-7|NA
TGCGCCAGCAGCTCCCCATTCCGAAACTACGAGCAGTACTTC
CASSSPFRNYEQYF
>NA|16|TRBV3-1|TRBJ1-1|NA
TGTGCCAGCAGCCAGTACTCCGGGACACCGAACACTGAAGCTTTCTTT
CASSQYSGTPNTEAFF
>few|13|TRBV10-3|TRBJ2-5|NA
TGTGCCATCAGTGCCTCGAACGGGGAGACCCAGTACTTC
CAISASNGETQYF
>few|15|TRBV20-1|TRBJ2-2|NA
TGCAGTGCTAGAGCAGGCAGGACATACACCGGGGAGCTGTTTTTT
CSARAGRTYTGELFF
>few|20|TRBV9|TRBJ1-3|TRBD1
TGTGCCAGCAGCGGGCCGTCAGGGGGCCGGCGGACCGACCAGGAAACCACCATATATTTT
CASSGPSGGRRTDQETTIYF
>few|16|TRBV19|TRBJ1-2|NA
TGTGCCAGTAGTGCTTCCCCTCAGGGGACTCTCGGCGGCTACACCTTC
CASSASPQGTLGGYTF